The 30 T cell receptor beta chains reported below all come from one sample, sequenced in a study of OX40 agonist ivuxolimab in advanced cancers. Sequencing used immunoSEQ multiplex PCR; TCRdb keeps in-frame clones, though not all of them. The table records around 64,000 clones, 85% to 90% of them present only once. The sequencing used CD4+ or CD8+ T cells sorted from blood, collected in a trial of the OX40 agonist ivuxolimab. These receptors came from an adult with an advanced solid tumor such as melanoma, head and neck, liver or kidney cancer.

This chain joins TRBV7-9 and TRBJ2-7; D is possibly TRBD2 (5 bases). This CDR3 is 15 amino acids long. Germline assignment: CDR1 SEHNR and CDR2 FQNEAQ (reference sequence). V lost 2 bases and J lost 7, with 18 bases in between. Here the CDR3 DNA reads TGTGCCAGCAGCTTAACCGGGGTTTGGGGAACAGAGCAGTACTTC. Its protein product is CASSLTGVWGTEQYF. Based on the CDR3 plus reference TRBV7-9 and TRBJ2-7, the full variable domain is DTGVSQNPRHKITKRGQNVTFRCDPISEHNRLYWYRQTLGQGPEFLTYFQNEAQLEKSRLLSDRFSAERPKGSFSTLEIQRTEQGDSAMYLCASSLTGVWGTEQYFGPGTRLTVT.

The rearrangement links TRBV6-5 to TRBJ2-7; TRBD1 might be the D (6 bases). The CDR3 is 14 residues long. Trimming stripped 8 bases from V and 1 base from J, with 15 bases between. Per the germline V gene, CDR1 is MNHEY and CDR2 is SVGAGI. The CDR3: CASQLGQPSYEQYF. The CDR3 coding sequence is TGTGCCAGCCAACTAGGACAGCCTTCCTACGAGCAGTACTTC.

The V gene is TRBV7-8, the J gene TRBJ1-2; D gene unclear. Trimming took 5 bases from V and 4 from J, leaving 14 bases between them. Germline CDR1 is SGHVS and CDR2 is FQNEAQ. CDR3 size: 14 residues. The CDR3 spells CASSARRVGYGYTF. The CDR3 bases are TGTGCCAGCAGCGCTCGTCGAGTGGGCTATGGCTACACCTTC. Supplemented by reference TRBV7-8 and TRBJ1-2, the full variable domain reads GAGVSQSPRYKVAKRGQDVALRCDPISGHVSLFWYQQALGQGPEFLTYFQNEAQLDKSGLPSDRFFAERPEGSVSTLKIQRTQQEDSAVYLCASSARRVGYGYTFGSGTRLTVV.

The rearrangement links TRBV4-1 to TRBJ2-7; 7 bases are a match to TRBD2. The CDR3 extends over 15 amino acids. CDR1 is MGHRA, CDR2 YSYEKL, per germline. Trimming took 6 bases from V and 6 from J; bases not matched to a gene: 14. The CDR3 loop is CASRPVGTTFFEQYF. CDR3 nucleotides: TGCGCCAGCAGACCTGTCGGGACTACCTTCTTCGAGCAGTACTTC.

The chain employs TRBV6-1 and TRBJ2-5, with a tentative D call TRBD2 (5 bases). Germline V gene lookup returns CDR1 MNHNS and CDR2 SASEGT. CDR3 length equals 13 residues. V lost 7 bases, J lost 4 bases, and 13 bases lay in between. The CDR3 region is CASTPLGGETQYF. For the CDR3, the DNA is TGTGCCAGCACTCCCTTAGGAGGAGAGACCCAGTACTTC.

The genes are TRBV27 and TRBJ1-3, with a weak D call TRBD1 (6 bases). The germline V gene has CDR1 MNHEY and CDR2 SMNVEV (reference sequence). CDR3 size: 16 residues. V lost 3 bases to trimming and J lost 2 bases, with 14 bases between them. The CDR3 sequence is CASSLRGGGAGNTIYF. CDR3 DNA: TGTGCCAGCAGTTTGAGGGGGGGAGGCGCTGGAAACACCATATATTTT.

This chain joins TRBV5-1 and TRBJ2-5, with D perhaps TRBD2 (6 bases). V gave up 1 base and J gave up 3 bases, with 13 bases separating them. The germline gives CDR1 SGHRS, CDR2 YFSETQ. The CDR3 spans 15 residues. The CDR3 region has the DNA TGCGCCAGCAGCTTGCTGGGGGGAAGGGAAGAGACCCAGTACTTC. It encodes CASSLLGGREETQYF. Using reference TRBV5-1 and TRBJ2-5 for the parts outside the CDR3, the full variable domain is KAGVTQTPRYLIKTRGQQVTLSCSPISGHRSVSWYQQTPGQGLQFLFEYFSETQRNKGNFPGRFSGRQFSNSRSEMNVSTLELGDSALYLCASSLLGGREETQYFGPGTRLLVL.

The chain employs TRBV19 and TRBJ1-1; 10 bases line up with TRBD1. The trim removed 6 bases at V and 4 bases at J, leaving 2 bases unmatched. This CDR3 spans 13 amino acids. Germline CDR1 is LNHDA and CDR2 is SQIVND (reference sequence). Here the CDR3 DNA reads TGTGCCAGTAGGGGACAGGGGAGCACTGAAGCTTTCTTT. Translating gives CASRGQGSTEAFF.

The V call is TRBV5-1, the J call TRBJ2-1; 10 positions agree with TRBD1. J lost 4 bases, V lost 3 bases, and 10 bases had no gene match. The CDR3 is made up of 17 amino acids. CDR1 and CDR2 (germline): SGHRS, YFSETQ. CDR3 in DNA: TGCGCCAGCAGCTCCTTTCCAACGGGACAGGGGTACAATGAGCAGTTCTTC. This codes for CASSSFPTGQGYNEQFF.

The rearrangement joins TRBV7-2 to TRBJ2-7; TRBD2 might be the D (6 bases). This CDR3 spans 12 amino acids. The V gene lost 8 bases and the J gene lost 7 bases, with 15 bases spanning the gap. CDR1 SGHTA and CDR2 FQGNSA come from the germline V gene. The chain's CDR3 is CASRGGPGEQYF. In DNA, the CDR3 is TGTGCCAGCCGAGGAGGGCCGGGGGAGCAGTACTTC.

The chain carries TRBV5-6 and TRBJ2-2; D unresolved. Germline CDR1 is SGHDT and CDR2 is YYEEEE. Deletions cut 0 bases from V and 2 bases from J, with 8 bases between. CDR3 length equals 15 residues. CDR3: CASSLGWSNTGELFF. In nucleotides, the CDR3 is TGTGCCAGCAGCTTGGGTTGGAGTAACACCGGGGAGCTGTTTTTT.

The chain uses TRBV6-5 and TRBJ2-7, with TRBD1 matching 11 bases. The germline V gene encodes CDR1 MNHEY and CDR2 SVGAGI. V was clipped by 6 bases and J by 4 bases; unmatched bases: 5. This CDR3 is 14 amino acids long. CDR3 sequence: CASRPGTGGYEQYF. The CDR3 DNA sequence: TGTGCCAGCAGACCCGGGACAGGGGGGTACGAGCAGTACTTC.

The V gene is TRBV6-5, the J gene TRBJ2-1; D is unclear. V gave up 2 bases and J gave up 6 bases, with 5 bases separating them. The CDR3 has 12 amino acids. Per germline, CDR1 MNHEY and CDR2 SVGAGI. The CDR3 protein is CASSYVGNEQFF. CDR3 coding DNA: TGTGCCAGCAGTTACGTGGGCAATGAGCAGTTCTTC.

The rearrangement joins TRBV7-9 to TRBJ1-2; 7 nucleotides match TRBD1. The CDR3 loop spans 13 amino acids. V was clipped by 5 bases and J by 7 bases; unmatched bases: 7. The V gene's germline CDR1 is SEHNR and CDR2 FQNEAQ (reference sequence). The CDR3, as DNA: TGTGCCAGCAGCCTACAGGGGAACGGTGGCTACACCTTC. This sequence encodes CASSLQGNGGYTF.

CDR3 bases: TGTGCCAGCAGTTTAGTACAGACATCGGCCTACGAGCAGTACTTC. It translates to CASSLVQTSAYEQYF. This chain links TRBV28 with TRBJ2-7; D gene ambiguous. This CDR3 has 15 amino acids. CDR1 and CDR2 from the germline V gene are MDHEN and SYDVKM. Trimming left V 2 bases short and J 2 bases short, with 13 bases between.

The chain joins TRBV30 to TRBJ1-5, with 8 nucleotides matching TRBD1. With V trimmed by 3 bases and J by 3 bases, 7 bases remained unmatched. This CDR3 comprises 15 residues. Germline V gives CDR1 GTSNPN, CDR2 SVGIG (reference sequence). The CDR3 bases are TGTGCCTGGAGCCCGGGACAGGCAATCAATCAGCCCCAGCATTTT. Its protein is CAWSPGQAINQPQHF.

V usage is TRBV5-4 and J usage is TRBJ2-7; tentative D call: TRBD1 (5 bases). The V end was cut by 0 bases, the J end by 3 bases, with 10 bases between. This CDR3 region has 14 residues. In germline, CDR1 is SGHNT, CDR2 YYREEE (reference sequence). The CDR3 loop reads CASSLAGLLYEQYF. CDR3 in DNA: TGTGCCAGCAGCTTGGCAGGGTTGCTCTACGAGCAGTACTTC.

This rearrangement joins TRBV9 to TRBJ2-3; D call uncertain. The ends were cut back, 0 bases at V and 0 bases at J, with 8 bases in the middle. CDR1 is SGDLS and CDR2 is YYNGEE in the germline V gene. The CDR3 is 15 residues long. The CDR3 DNA reads TGTGCCAGCAGCGTAGAGGCAGACAGCACAGATACGCAGTATTTT. Its protein product is CASSVEADSTDTQYF.

V is TRBV7-9 and J is TRBJ2-7, with TRBD1 matching 8 bases. Trimming removed 2 bases from V and 2 bases from J; junction bases left unmatched: 5. Germline V gene lookup returns CDR1 SEHNR and CDR2 FQNEAQ (reference sequence). This CDR3 is 15 amino acids long. CDR3 loop: CASSLKGQGTYEQYF. Written as DNA, the CDR3 is TGTGCCAGCAGCTTAAAAGGACAGGGTACCTACGAGCAGTACTTC.

V is TRBV4-1 and J is TRBJ2-7; 9 nucleotides agree with TRBD1. This CDR3 spans 17 amino acids. The V segment lost 1 base and the J segment 5 bases; nucleotides outside the gene matches: 12. CDR1 is MGHRA, CDR2 YSYEKL, per germline. The CDR3 loop is CASSQGELDRGIHEQYF. CDR3 nucleotide sequence: TGCGCCAGCAGCCAAGGCGAACTTGACAGGGGGATCCACGAGCAGTACTTC.

This chain connects TRBV2 to TRBJ1-1, with D possibly TRBD1 on 5 matching bases. Germline V gene lookup returns CDR1 SNHLY and CDR2 FYNNEI. The length of the CDR3 is 15 residues. The V end lost 7 bases, the J end lost 0 bases, and 15 bases lay between the germline ends. The CDR3 sequence is CASNRIPQVNTEAFF. The CDR3 nucleotides read TGTGCCAGCAACAGGATTCCACAAGTGAACACTGAAGCTTTCTTT.

CDR3 coding DNA: TGTGCCAGCAGCCCTGGGGGGTGGAATGAAAAACTGTTTTTT. As protein: CASSPGGWNEKLFF. The chain combines TRBV7-2 with TRBJ1-4; maybe TRBD1 (5 bases). The V and J ends lost 5 bases and 5 bases respectively, with 12 bases between them. Germline-derived CDR1 and CDR2 are SGHTA and FQGNSA. The CDR3 is 14 residues long.

This clone was seen a single time. The chain links TRBV11-2 to TRBJ1-1; D ambiguous. This CDR3 region has 17 residues. Trimming left V 3 bases short and J 1 base short, with 18 bases between. Germline V gives CDR1 SGHAT, CDR2 FQNNGV. The CDR3 region has the DNA TGTGCCAGCAGCTTGCGGCAATTCCACACAGCGAACACTGAAGCTTTCTTT. This translates into CASSLRQFHTANTEAFF. The whole variable domain, filled in from reference TRBV11-2 and TRBJ1-1, reads EAGVAQSPRYKIIEKRQSVAFWCNPISGHATLYWYQQILGQGPKLLIQFQNNGVVDDSQLPKDRFSAERLKGVDSTLKIQPAKLEDSAVYLCASSLRQFHTANTEAFFGQGTRLTVV.

This clone has a single count. In DNA, the CDR3 is TGCGCCAGCAGCTTGTTTTCGGGACTGATTGCCTACGAGCAGTACTTC. Protein sequence: CASSLFSGLIAYEQYF. The chain recombines TRBV5-1 with TRBJ2-7; TRBD2 might be the D (6 bases). Between the trimmed V and J ends, which lost 1 base and 2 bases, there was a span of 16 bases. CDR1 and CDR2 (germline): SGHRS, YFSETQ. The CDR3 loop spans 16 amino acids. The whole variable domain, filled in from reference TRBV5-1 and TRBJ2-7, reads KAGVTQTPRYLIKTRGQQVTLSCSPISGHRSVSWYQQTPGQGLQFLFEYFSETQRNKGNFPGRFSGRQFSNSRSEMNVSTLELGDSALYLCASSLFSGLIAYEQYFGPGTRLTVT.

The rearrangement links TRBV27 to TRBJ2-7; 7 bases match TRBD2. The CDR3 length is 16 residues. Germline V lookup: CDR1 MNHEY, CDR2 SMNVEV (reference sequence). Trimming at V came to 6 bases and at J to 3 bases, leaving 14 bases not matched to a gene. The CDR3 DNA is TGTGCCAGCAGCTTGGGGGAGGGAAGAGGGGACTACGAGCAGTACTTC. The encoded protein is CASSLGEGRGDYEQYF.

The chain combines TRBV27 with TRBJ2-1, with D possibly matching TRBD2 (5 bases). V lost 0 bases and J lost 4, with 16 bases in between. Germline-derived CDR1 and CDR2 are MNHEY and SMNVEV (reference sequence). The CDR3 is made up of 17 amino acids. Here the CDR3 DNA reads TGTGCCAGCAGTTTATCGTGGGCCCTAACGGGGTACAATGAGCAGTTCTTC. Its protein product is CASSLSWALTGYNEQFF.

The chain combines TRBV19 with TRBJ2-3; 7 positions agree with TRBD2. From germline, CDR1 is LNHDA and CDR2 SQIVND (reference sequence). The CDR3 consists of 16 residues. V lost 5 bases and J lost 2; bases outside the gene matches: 10. This chain's CDR3 is CASSPTSSGYTDTQYF. The CDR3 region has the DNA TGTGCCAGTAGTCCCACTTCTAGCGGTTACACAGATACGCAGTATTTT.

The CDR3 DNA reads as TGTGCCAGCTCACCACCGTCAGGCCAGGACTACGAGCAGTACTTC. Its translation is CASSPPSGQDYEQYF. V is TRBV18 and J is TRBJ2-7; D not certain. Germline values: CDR1 KGHSH, CDR2 LQKENI. The CDR3 is 15 residues long. Deletions cut 0 bases from V and 3 bases from J, with 12 bases between.

The chain couples TRBV19 to TRBJ1-5, with TRBD1 as a possible D gene (5 bases). The CDR3 has 14 residues. V lost 10 bases to trimming and J lost 0 bases, with 13 bases between them. CDR1 is LNHDA, CDR2 SQIVND, per germline (reference sequence). The CDR3 DNA is TGTGCCACCCGAGCAGGGAATAGCAATCAGCCCCAGCATTTT. It translates to CATRAGNSNQPQHF.

This sequence joins TRBV16 and TRBJ1-2; D remains ambiguous. Between the trimmed V and J ends, which lost 0 bases and 3 bases, there was a span of 11 bases. The germline gives CDR1 KGHSY, CDR2 FQNENV. This CDR3 spans 15 amino acids. The DNA for the CDR3 is TGTGCCAGCAGCCAATCGGCGACGGTTGACTATGGCTACACCTTC. Its protein is CASSQSATVDYGYTF. The full variable domain, rest sourced from reference TRBV16 and TRBJ1-2, is GEEVAQTPKHLVRGEGQKAKLYCAPIKGHSYVFWYQQVLKNEFKFLISFQNENVFDETGMPKERFSAKCLPNSPCSLEIQATKLEDSAVYFCASSQSATVDYGYTFGSGTRLTVV.